The T cell receptor (beta chain) described here comes from a study of blood T cell repertoires in COVID-19. Study as a whole: Spain, Italy and the United States supplied samples that represented acute and convalescent COVID-19. PBMCs, B-cell-depleted T cells, or T cells provided the cDNA or gDNA that made up the material.

CDR3 size: 15 residues. V lost 4 bases and J 3 bases, leaving 15 bases between the germline ends. Germline V gene sequence: CDR1 LGHDT, CDR2 YNNKEL (reference sequence). Here immunoSEQ multiplex PCR was the method, and the copy in TCRdb shows in-frame clones only, minus some. Found here are just over 250,000 clones, roughly 86% of them singletons; the top ten hold roughly 9.8%. The specimen was peripheral blood. The sequence derives from a man aged 35 to 55 who had recovered from COVID-19. V gene TRBV3-1 (or the pseudogene TRBV3-2) combines with J gene TRBJ1-2; no reliable D call. DNA of the CDR3: TGTGCCAGCAGCCCGCCCCTAGGAGGCTACTATGGCTACACCTTC. Its translation: CASSPPLGGYYGYTF.